This T cell receptor (beta chain) was retrieved from a study of blood T cell repertoires in COVID-19. Clones were read by immunoSEQ multiplex PCR, and TCRdb kept only the in-frame ones, dropping some. The sample holds some 320,000 clones; about nine tenths are singletons and the top ten take approximately 6.6%. The length of the CDR3 is 16 residues. Germline trimming cut 0 bases from V and 8 bases from J; bases unmatched to any gene: 7. Germline CDR1 LGHNA, CDR2 YSLEER. The rearrangement joins TRBV4-3 to TRBJ2-4; 10 bases line up with TRBD2. The receptor's source is a woman in her thirties who had recovered from COVID-19. The specimen sequenced was peripheral blood. The CDR3: CASSQDRTSGVDIQYF. DNA for the CDR3: TGCGCCAGCAGCCAAGATAGAACTAGCGGGGTGGACATTCAGTACTTC.